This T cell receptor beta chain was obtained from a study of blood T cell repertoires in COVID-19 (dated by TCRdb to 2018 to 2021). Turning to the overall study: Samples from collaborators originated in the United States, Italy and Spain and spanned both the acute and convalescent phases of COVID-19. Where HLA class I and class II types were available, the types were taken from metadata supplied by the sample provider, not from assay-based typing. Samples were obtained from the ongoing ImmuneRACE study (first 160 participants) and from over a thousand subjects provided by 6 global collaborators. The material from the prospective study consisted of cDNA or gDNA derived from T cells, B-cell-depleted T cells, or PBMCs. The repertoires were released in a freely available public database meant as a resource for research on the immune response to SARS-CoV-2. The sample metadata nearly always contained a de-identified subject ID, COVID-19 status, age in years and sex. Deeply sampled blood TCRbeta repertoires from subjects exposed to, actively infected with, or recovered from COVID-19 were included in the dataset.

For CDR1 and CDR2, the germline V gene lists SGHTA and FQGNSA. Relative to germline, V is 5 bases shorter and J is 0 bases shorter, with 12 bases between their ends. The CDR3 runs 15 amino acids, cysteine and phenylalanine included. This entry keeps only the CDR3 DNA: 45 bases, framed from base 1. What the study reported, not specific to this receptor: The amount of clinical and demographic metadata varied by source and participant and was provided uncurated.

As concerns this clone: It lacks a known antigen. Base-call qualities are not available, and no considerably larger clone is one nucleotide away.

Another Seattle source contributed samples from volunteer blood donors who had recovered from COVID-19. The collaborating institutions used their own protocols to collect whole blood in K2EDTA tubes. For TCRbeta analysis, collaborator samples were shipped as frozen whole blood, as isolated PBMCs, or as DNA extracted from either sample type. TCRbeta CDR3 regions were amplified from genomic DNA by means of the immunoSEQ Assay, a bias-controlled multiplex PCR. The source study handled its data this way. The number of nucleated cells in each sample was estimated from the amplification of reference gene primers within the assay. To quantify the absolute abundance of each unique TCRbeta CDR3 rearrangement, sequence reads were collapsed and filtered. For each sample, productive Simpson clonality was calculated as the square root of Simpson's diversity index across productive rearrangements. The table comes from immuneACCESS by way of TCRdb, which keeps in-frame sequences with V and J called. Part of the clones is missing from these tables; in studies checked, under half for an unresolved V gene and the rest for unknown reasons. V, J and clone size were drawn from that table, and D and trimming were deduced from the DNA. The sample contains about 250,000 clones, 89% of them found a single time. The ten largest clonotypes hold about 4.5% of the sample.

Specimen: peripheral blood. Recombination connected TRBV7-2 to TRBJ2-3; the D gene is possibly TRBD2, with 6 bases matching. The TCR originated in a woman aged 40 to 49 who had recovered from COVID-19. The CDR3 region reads CASSQDYLSTDTQYF. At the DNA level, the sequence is TGTGCCAGCAGCCAGGACTACCTTAGCACAGATACGCAGTATTTT. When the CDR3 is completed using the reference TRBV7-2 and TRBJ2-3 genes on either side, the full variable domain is GAGVSQSPSNKVTEKGKDVELRCDPISGHTALYWYRQSLGQGLEFLIYFQGNSAPDKSGLPSDRFSAERTGGSVSTLTIQRTQQEDSAVYLCASSQDYLSTDTQYFGPGTRLTVL.